These 21 T cell receptor beta chains came from one sample sequenced in a study of T cell responses to AZD1222 COVID-19 vaccine. Libraries were prepared by immunoSEQ multiplex PCR; TCRdb keeps only in-frame clonotypes and omits some of them. This table has roughly 110,000 clones, about 90% appearing once. The material sequenced was peripheral blood, taken 28 days after the second AZD1222 dose. These receptors came from an adult who received the AZD1222 COVID-19 vaccine.

The rearrangement links TRBV14 to TRBJ1-2; 9 bases map to TRBD1. This CDR3 is built from 13 residues. Germline loops: CDR1 SGHDN, CDR2 FVKESK. The trim removed 4 bases at V and 6 bases at J, leaving 3 bases unmatched. The CDR3 region is CASSPRQGDGYTF. CDR3 in DNA: TGTGCCAGCAGCCCCAGACAGGGGGATGGCTACACCTTC.

This sequence joins TRBV19 and TRBJ2-4, with D possibly TRBD2 on 6 matching bases. This CDR3 contains 15 residues. V was clipped by 1 base and J by 4 bases, with 11 bases between them. Germline V gene sequence: CDR1 LNHDA, CDR2 SQIVND (reference sequence). CDR3 region: CASSIATSNKNIQYF. The CDR3 nucleotides are TGTGCCAGTAGTATAGCGACTAGTAATAAAAACATTCAGTACTTC.

V and J are TRBV20-1 and TRBJ1-4; D is possibly TRBD1 (6 bases). The germline CDR1 and CDR2 sequences are DFQATT and SNEGSKA (reference sequence). Trimming removed 3 bases from V and 3 bases from J, with 14 bases in between. The CDR3 length is 15 residues. DNA for the CDR3: TGCAGTGCTAGTGACTCGGGACAAGCTAATGAAAAACTGTTTTTT. Amino acids: CSASDSGQANEKLFF.

The gene calls are TRBV9 and TRBJ2-5; TRBD2 aligns across 11 bases. Germline V gene data show CDR1 as SGDLS and CDR2 as YYNGEE. The CDR3 covers 17 residues. J lost 5 bases, V lost 3 bases, and 12 bases had no gene match. CDR3 loop: CASSGGYSGGAQETQYF. The CDR3 DNA is TGTGCCAGCAGCGGAGGGTATAGCGGGGGGGCCCAGGAGACCCAGTACTTC.

The V gene is TRBV7-9, the J gene TRBJ1-2; D uncertain. This CDR3 has 12 amino acids. Germline V CDR1 and CDR2: SEHNR, FQNEAQ (reference sequence). V was cut by 7 bases and J by 5 bases, with 11 bases left in between. CDR3 in DNA: TGTGCCAGCACCCTGACCGCATATGGCTACACCTTC. This translates into CASTLTAYGYTF.

This rearrangement joins TRBV14 to TRBJ1-2; D is ambiguous. The CDR3 length is 15 residues. The germline CDR1 and CDR2 sequences are SGHDN and FVKESK. The V gene lost 0 bases and the J gene lost 5 bases, with 13 bases spanning the gap. The DNA for the CDR3 is TGTGCCAGCAGCCAAGAGGCCGGACCCAATTATGGCTACACCTTC. Its protein product is CASSQEAGPNYGYTF.

This clone is a singleton in its sample. This chain links TRBV5-5 with TRBJ1-1, with D perhaps matching TRBD1 (5 bases). Trimming removed 4 bases from V and 4 bases from J, with 14 bases in between. The CDR3 has 14 residues. Germline CDR1 SGHKS, CDR2 YYEKEE (reference sequence). In nucleotides, the CDR3 is TGTGCCAGCAGCCCTAAGACAGTGGGCACTGAAGCTTTCTTT. Encoded protein: CASSPKTVGTEAFF. The full variable domain, completed using reference TRBV5-5 and TRBJ1-1, is DAGVTQSPTHLIKTRGQQVTLRCSPISGHKSVSWYQQVLGQGPQFIFQYYEKEERGRGNFPDRFSARQFPNYSSELNVNALLLGDSALYLCASSPKTVGTEAFFGQGTRLTVV.

A single count supports this clone. CDR3: CASSFYTGGREAFF. For the CDR3, the DNA is TGTGCCAGCAGTTTCTATACAGGAGGTCGGGAAGCTTTCTTT. This chain connects TRBV6-2 or TRBV6-3 to TRBJ1-1, with D maybe TRBD1 (5 bases). V was clipped by 4 bases and J by 8 bases, with 17 bases between them. Germline-derived CDR1 and CDR2 are MNHEY and SVGEGT. The CDR3 extends over 14 amino acids.

The rearrangement joins TRBV7-9 to TRBJ2-7; D is undetermined. Trimming pared 3 bases from V and 3 bases from J, leaving 6 bases between. Germline loops: CDR1 SEHNR, CDR2 FQNEAQ (reference sequence). The length of the CDR3 is 12 residues. Here the CDR3 DNA reads TGTGCCAGCAGCTTGGTGTTCTACGAGCAGTACTTC. This gives the protein CASSLVFYEQYF.

The CDR3 DNA is TGTGCCACCAGTGACCGGACAGGGACCCACTCGAACTATGGCTACACCTTC. This codes for CATSDRTGTHSNYGYTF. The chain couples TRBV24-1 to TRBJ1-2; 8 bases are shared with TRBD1. Germline CDR1 and CDR2: KGHDR and SFDVKD. CDR3 length: 17 amino acids. Unmatched junction bases numbered 11, after V lost 4 bases and J lost 2 bases.

The chain carries TRBV4-3 and TRBJ2-7; no reliable D call. Per germline, CDR1 LGHNA and CDR2 YSLEER. The CDR3 totals 14 residues. With 4 bases removed from V and 9 bases from J, the gap between germline ends came to 19 bases. In DNA, the CDR3 is TGCGCCAGCAGCCGGGGTACGTGGGTCAAGCGGCAGTACTTC. Translation gives CASSRGTWVKRQYF.

The genes are TRBV19 and TRBJ2-2; TRBD2 might be the D (6 bases). The CDR3 has 16 amino acids. V lost 6 bases, J lost 6 bases, and 20 bases lay in between. Germline V lookup: CDR1 LNHDA, CDR2 SQIVND (reference sequence). The CDR3 is CASRPLAFTRPGELFF. CDR3 nucleotide sequence: TGTGCCAGTAGGCCCCTAGCGTTCACCCGTCCCGGGGAGCTGTTTTTT.

The chain employs TRBV4-1 and TRBJ1-3; D uncertain. The V end lost 1 base, the J end lost 0 bases, and 7 bases lay between the germline ends. In germline, CDR1 is MGHRA, CDR2 YSYEKL. CDR3 length equals 15 residues. CDR3 amino acids: CASSQAAYSGNTIYF. CDR3 DNA sequence: TGCGCCAGCAGCCAAGCAGCGTACTCTGGAAACACCATATATTTT.

V gene TRBV21-1 combines with J gene TRBJ1-5. TRBV21-1 is marked as a pseudogene. The CDR3 spans 15 residues. The CDR3 region has the DNA TGTGCCAGCAGCAACTCGGGAGACACTTATCAGCCCCAGCATTTT. Protein sequence: CASSNSGDTYQPQHF.

The chain links TRBV6-2 or TRBV6-3 to TRBJ2-7; 8 bases fit TRBD2. CDR1 and CDR2 (germline): MNHEY, SVGEGT. The CDR3 covers 14 residues. Germline trimming cut 6 bases from V and 2 bases from J; bases unmatched to any gene: 6. DNA of the CDR3: TGTGCCAGCAGCCTCCTGCGGGGGGCCTACGAGCAGTACTTC. Its translation: CASSLLRGAYEQYF.

The rearrangement joins TRBV27 to TRBJ2-1; possibly TRBD1 or TRBD2 for D (5 bases each). Germline V gives CDR1 MNHEY, CDR2 SMNVEV (reference sequence). Trimming took 2 bases from V and 3 from J, leaving 8 bases between them. The CDR3 is 14 residues long. In DNA, the CDR3 is TGTGCCAGCAGTTTAGAGGGGTTCTACAATGAGCAGTTCTTC. Protein product: CASSLEGFYNEQFF.

This clone has more than one count but fewer than ten. The chain links TRBV3-1 (or the pseudogene TRBV3-2) to TRBJ1-6, with D unresolved. V lost 6 bases, J lost 5 bases, and 8 bases lay in between. The CDR3 totals 13 residues. Germline V lookup: CDR1 LGHDT, CDR2 YNNKEL (reference sequence). The DNA for the CDR3 is TGTGCCAGCAGATGGAACAATAATTCACCCCTCCACTTT. It specifies CASRWNNNSPLHF.

The V and J genes are TRBV4-1 and TRBJ1-5, with TRBD1 identical over 7 bases. Per the germline V gene, CDR1 is MGHRA and CDR2 is YSYEKL. The V segment lost 2 bases and the J segment 8 bases; nucleotides outside the gene matches: 15. The CDR3 consists of 17 residues. CDR3 bases: TGCGCCAGCAGCCAACAAAGGCAGGGGGGACTTAAGGAGCCCCAGCATTTT. Protein product: CASSQQRQGGLKEPQHF.

This chain connects TRBV7-2 to TRBJ2-1; D not resolved. This CDR3 contains 12 residues. V was cut by 0 bases and J by 12 bases, with 9 bases left in between. Germline CDR1 and CDR2: SGHTA and FQGNSA. The CDR3 DNA reads as TGTGCCAGCAGCTTAGCGGGGTTTTCGCAGTTCTTC. Translation: CASSLAGFSQFF.

The J gene is TRBJ1-3, the V gene TRBV27; 7 nucleotides match TRBD1. In germline, CDR1 is MNHEY, CDR2 SMNVEV (reference sequence). The CDR3 has 15 amino acids. The trim removed 5 bases at V and 0 bases at J, leaving 4 bases unmatched. This chain's CDR3 is CASSLHRGSGNTIYF. In nucleotides, the CDR3 is TGTGCCAGCAGTCTTCACAGGGGCTCTGGAAACACCATATATTTT.

This chain connects TRBV5-1 to TRBJ1-4; D not certain. The CDR3 totals 14 residues. The germline V gene encodes CDR1 SGHRS and CDR2 YFSETQ. V shed 0 bases and J shed 5 bases, with 8 bases lying between them. For the CDR3, the DNA is TGCGCCAGCAGCTTGGCGTCGGAGAATGAAAAACTGTTTTTT. Translating it yields CASSLASENEKLFF.